This T cell receptor (beta chain) was sequenced in a study of naive and memory T cell subsets. Whole-study findings and limits: Naive repertoires, especially CD8, held a few larger clonotypes, possibly memory cells re-expressing CD45RA.

Both TRBC1 and TRBC2 were covered by a beta constant-region primer of two equimolar oligonucleotides. Nested alpha and beta constant-region primers with the SP2 primer drove four PCR rounds on ligated cDNA. TCRdb fed the UMI-ligation and nested PCR reads into MiXCR, producing one record per CDR3 protein. The sample consists of fewer than 150,000 distinct CDR3 sequences, 15% to 25% of them appearing once. The CDR3 is made up of 13 amino acids. The germline V gene has CDR1 DFQATT and CDR2 SNEGSKA (reference sequence). V was trimmed by 4 bases and J by 1 base, leaving 10 bases between them. Only one count was recorded for this clonotype. As yet, its antigen is unknown.

The sequencing sample was made of naive CD8+ T cells from blood. The gene calls are TRBV20-1 and TRBJ1-1, with D uncertain. This receptor was taken from a human donor in good health. This CDR3 reads CSATTFKNTEAFF. CDR3 nucleotides: TGCAGTGCTACAACTTTTAAGAACACTGAAGCTTTCTTT.